Shown below are 13 T cell receptor beta chains from a single sample sequenced in a study of blood T cell repertoires in COVID-19. Here immunoSEQ multiplex PCR was the method, and the copy in TCRdb shows in-frame clones only, minus some. The table has about 380,000 clones, approximately 84% seen once. The sequencing sample was made of PBMCs or T cells enriched from blood (not recorded which). The source of these receptors is a woman aged 25 to 45 who had recovered from COVID-19.

The rearrangement joins TRBV5-1 to TRBJ2-4; D is unclear. The CDR3 totals 13 residues. Per germline, CDR1 SGHRS and CDR2 YFSETQ. V was shortened by 4 bases and J by 4 bases, with 9 bases between the two germline ends. The CDR3 reads CASSPEQKNIQYF. The CDR3 region has the DNA TGCGCCAGCAGCCCGGAGCAGAAAAACATTCAGTACTTC. Complete variable domain (other parts from reference TRBV5-1 and TRBJ2-4): KAGVTQTPRYLIKTRGQQVTLSCSPISGHRSVSWYQQTPGQGLQFLFEYFSETQRNKGNFPGRFSGRQFSNSRSEMNVSTLELGDSALYLCASSPEQKNIQYFGAGTRLSVL.

The V gene is TRBV2, the J gene TRBJ1-3; D may be TRBD1 (6 bases). The length of the CDR3 is 13 residues. Trimming took off 5 bases at V and 4 bases at J, with 9 bases between the two ends. CDR1 is SNHLY, CDR2 FYNNEI, per germline. The CDR3 coding sequence is TGTGCCAGCAGTCCAGGGGTAGGAAACACCATATATTTT. This encodes CASSPGVGNTIYF. The entire variable domain, with the rest obtained from reference TRBV2 and TRBJ1-3, is as follows: EPEVTQTPSHQVTQMGQEVILRCVPISNHLYFYWYRQILGQKVEFLVSFYNNEISEKSEIFDDQFSVERPDGSNFTLKIRSTKLEDSAMYFCASSPGVGNTIYFGEGSWLTVV.

The V and J genes are TRBV7-9 and TRBJ2-3, with D unclear. The CDR3 spans 11 residues. Trimming stripped 5 bases from V and 15 bases from J, with 15 bases between. The germline CDR1 and CDR2 sequences are SEHNR and FQNEAQ (reference sequence). This CDR3 reads CASSNLPKQYF. The DNA of the CDR3 is TGTGCCAGCAGCAATCTCCCGAAGCAATATTTT.

CDR3: CATSREGDGNQPQHF. The CDR3 DNA sequence: TGTGCCACCAGCAGAGAAGGGGATGGCAATCAGCCCCAGCATTTT. J is TRBJ1-5 and V is TRBV15, with a possible D match to TRBD1 (5 bases). The V and J ends lost 0 bases and 2 bases respectively, with 8 bases between them. In germline, CDR1 is LNHNV, CDR2 YYDKDF (reference sequence). The CDR3 totals 15 residues.

As for this clone: Other DNA sequences in the same sample also yield this CDR3. The chain joins TRBV12-3 or TRBV12-4 to TRBJ1-1; TRBD1 aligns across 11 bases. This CDR3 is 13 amino acids long. V gave up 6 bases and J gave up 5 bases; unmatched junction bases: 2. CDR3 DNA: TGTGCCAGCAGGGGACAGGGGGGGACTGAAGCTTTCTTT. It is translated as CASRGQGGTEAFF.

V gene TRBV11-3 combines with J gene TRBJ2-7; D call uncertain. V lost 0 bases to trimming and J lost 3 bases, with 12 bases between them. The CDR3 totals 15 residues. Germline V gene lookup returns CDR1 SGHNT and CDR2 YENEEA. The CDR3: CASSLDFGRNYEQYF. CDR3 bases: TGTGCCAGCAGCTTAGATTTTGGCAGGAACTACGAGCAGTACTTC.

J is TRBJ2-1 and V is TRBV6-5, with D perhaps matching TRBD1 (6 bases). CDR3 size: 13 residues. Germline CDR1 MNHEY, CDR2 SVGAGI. V dropped 5 bases and J dropped 4 bases, with 9 bases sitting between them. The CDR3 loop reads CASSKTGYNEQFF. The DNA of the CDR3 is TGTGCCAGCAGTAAAACAGGGTACAATGAGCAGTTCTTC.

This clone was found a few times. V is TRBV7-9 and J is TRBJ2-2; TRBD2 might be the D (6 bases). The ends were cut back, 5 bases at V and 5 bases at J, with 18 bases in the middle. Germline CDR1 SEHNR, CDR2 FQNEAQ (reference sequence). The CDR3 totals 16 residues. CDR3 nucleotide sequence: TGTGCCAGCAGCAAAGCCGGGGGAGAGGGGACCGGGGAGCTGTTTTTT. As protein: CASSKAGGEGTGELFF.

CDR3 bases: TGTGCCACCAGCAGAGACAGGGTCTCCTACGAGCAGTACTTC. This translates into CATSRDRVSYEQYF. The gene calls are TRBV15 and TRBJ2-7, with a tentative D call TRBD1 (5 bases). Trimming pared 0 bases from V and 0 bases from J, leaving 6 bases between. The germline CDR1 and CDR2 sequences are LNHNV and YYDKDF (reference sequence). This CDR3 is 14 amino acids long. Using reference TRBV15 and TRBJ2-7 for the parts outside the CDR3, the full variable domain is DAMVIQNPRYQVTQFGKPVTLSCSQTLNHNVMYWYQQKSSQAPKLLFHYYDKDFNNEADTPDNFQSRRPNTSFCFLDIRSPGLGDTAMYLCATSRDRVSYEQYFGPGTRLTVT.

A single count supports this clone. The gene calls are TRBV5-1 and TRBJ1-4; 8 bases match TRBD1. V shed 4 bases and J 3 bases; nucleotides not matched to a gene: 5. The V gene's germline CDR1 is SGHRS and CDR2 YFSETQ. CDR3 length: 15 amino acids. CDR3 residues: CASSETGASNEKLFF. Written as DNA, the CDR3 is TGCGCCAGCAGCGAGACAGGGGCGTCTAATGAAAAACTGTTTTTT.

The table lists this clone with a count of one. The rearrangement uses TRBV19 and TRBJ1-5; 10 nucleotides align to TRBD1. Germline CDR1 is LNHDA and CDR2 is SQIVND (reference sequence). The CDR3 covers 14 residues. V lost 9 bases and J lost 6; bases outside the gene matches: 8. CDR3 DNA: TGTGCCAGCACAGGACAGGGGGTAAGTCAGCCCCAGCATTTT. Amino acid sequence: CASTGQGVSQPQHF.

The chain has TRBV2 and TRBJ2-1, with 10 bases matching TRBD2. The J segment lost 8 bases and the V segment lost 6 bases, leaving 10 bases of the junction unmatched. The germline V gene has CDR1 SNHLY and CDR2 FYNNEI. This CDR3 is 15 amino acids long. This CDR3 is CASRVQAGGPYEQFF. CDR3 DNA: TGTGCCAGCAGAGTACAAGCGGGAGGGCCATATGAGCAGTTCTTC.

A single count supports this clone. The chain combines TRBV7-9 with TRBJ1-3; D possibly corresponds to TRBD1 (6 bases). Trimming cost V 1 base and J 0 bases, with 16 bases left between them. Germline V gene lookup returns CDR1 SEHNR and CDR2 FQNEAQ (reference sequence). CDR3 length equals 18 residues. CDR3 loop: CASSLGWTERNSGNTIYF. CDR3 bases: TGTGCCAGCAGCTTAGGATGGACAGAGCGGAACTCTGGAAACACCATATATTTT.